The clone carrying this T cell receptor (beta chain) was counted between two and nine times. Amplification by 5'RACE using constant-segment primers produced TCR alpha and TCR beta cDNA libraries that carried sample barcodes and UMIs. MiXCR was run by TCRdb on the 5' RACE reads, yielding one entry per CDR3 protein. The table has roughly 450,000 distinct CDR3 sequences, roughly 18% seen once. The record originates from a study of T-cell memory formation after mild COVID-19. The length of the CDR3 is 13 residues. V was clipped by 6 bases and J by 13 bases, with 19 bases between them. The chain has TRBV12-3 or TRBV12-4 and TRBJ2-1; tentative D call: TRBD2 (5 bases). Sequencing input: PBMCs or a T cell subset sorted from them (not recorded which). The source of this sequence is an adult woman who had mild COVID-19 (a few samples of this study predate the infection). Cell type and time point are not known. The CDR3 loop reads CASSLDNRLSQFF. Here the CDR3 DNA reads TGTGCCAGCAGCCTCGATAATCGACTAAGTCAGTTCTTC.